One and the same sample provided the 16 T cell receptor beta chains below, sequenced in a study of blood T cells in healthy people across ages. A sample-barcoded 5' primer and a J-beta primer mix were used in a second PCR of roughly 7 to 11 cycles. TCRdb re-called the 5' RACE reads with MiXCR, one entry per CDR3 protein. Here the sample spans some 860,000 distinct CDR3 sequences, approximately 53% being singletons. Sequencing was done on a sample of blood. The source of these receptors is a man aged 40-50 years in good health.

The chain combines TRBV6-6 with TRBJ2-4; TRBD1 matches 7 bases. The J call could be wrong; TRBJ2-7 is a better fit for the DNA end. The CDR3 is made up of 13 amino acids. In germline, CDR1 is MNHNY, CDR2 SVGAGI (reference sequence). This chain's CDR3 is CASRPTGSDEQYF. In DNA, the CDR3 is TGTGCCAGCCGTCCGACAGGGAGTGACGAGCAGTACTTC.

The chain combines TRBV10-3 with TRBJ2-7; TRBD2 matches 12 bases. The germline V gene encodes CDR1 ENHRY and CDR2 SYGVKD. This CDR3 has 13 residues. J was trimmed by 2 bases and V by 10 bases; bases with no gene match: 3. The CDR3 sequence: CATGLAGTYEQYF. The CDR3 DNA sequence: TGTGCCACCGGACTAGCGGGAACCTACGAGCAGTACTTC.

The table lists this clonotype with a few counts. This sequence joins TRBV20-1 and TRBJ2-2; a possible D gene is TRBD2 (5 bases). Trimming took 3 bases from V and 5 from J, leaving 22 bases between them. This CDR3 is 17 amino acids long. Looked up from germline, CDR1 is DFQATT and CDR2 is SNEGSKA (reference sequence). In DNA, the CDR3 is TGCAGTGCTAGTCCCCCCCTAGTCGGGATGGGAACCGGGGAGCTGTTTTTT. Protein product: CSASPPLVGMGTGELFF.

This clonotype was counted once. V usage is TRBV4-3 and J usage is TRBJ2-5, with 10 nucleotides matching TRBD2. Looked up from germline, CDR1 is LGHNA and CDR2 is YSLEER. The CDR3 sequence is 20 residues long. Trimming cost V 1 base and J 4 bases; bases outside gene matches: 18. The DNA for the CDR3 is TGCGCCAGCAGCCAAGGGCCAGTCTCTAGCGGGAGATCATTGCCAGAGACCCAGTACTTC. Protein sequence: CASSQGPVSSGRSLPETQYF.

This clonotype was recorded a few times. The chain has TRBV5-5 and TRBJ2-7; D might be TRBD1 (6 bases). The V gene lost 3 bases and the J gene lost 4 bases, with 23 bases spanning the gap. This CDR3 spans 17 amino acids. In germline, CDR1 is SGHKS, CDR2 YYEKEE (reference sequence). CDR3 sequence reads: CASSSKPAGAVFYEQYF. CDR3 sequence (DNA): TGTGCCAGCAGCTCGAAGCCTGCAGGGGCCGTATTTTACGAGCAGTACTTC.

This clonotype was recorded a few times. The J gene is TRBJ2-5, the V gene TRBV7-9; D is possibly TRBD2 (6 bases). The CDR3 covers 17 residues. Germline CDR1 is SEHNR and CDR2 is FQNEAQ (reference sequence). V lost 7 bases, J lost 1 base, and 22 bases lay in between. The CDR3 sequence is CASTSPAGRRAQETQYF. The CDR3 DNA follows: TGTGCCAGCACCTCCCCTGCGGGGAGAAGGGCCCAAGAGACCCAGTACTTC.

CDR3 DNA sequence: TGTGCCAGCAGCGTAGACCCACTCGGGTTGGGGGGCTCCTACGAGCAGTACTTC. Translation gives CASSVDPLGLGGSYEQYF. The chain couples TRBV9 to TRBJ2-7, with a possible D match to TRBD2 (6 bases). Per the germline V gene, CDR1 is SGDLS and CDR2 is YYNGEE. There are 18 residues in the CDR3. V was cut by 0 bases and J by 0 bases, with 19 bases left in between. Full variable domain (rest looked up from reference TRBV9 and TRBJ2-7): DSGVTQTPKHLITATGQRVTLRCSPRSGDLSVYWYQQSLDQGLQFLIQYYNGEERAKGNILERFSAQQFPDLHSELNLSSLELGDSALYFCASSVDPLGLGGSYEQYFGPGTRLTVT.

This rearrangement joins TRBV7-6 to TRBJ2-1; perhaps TRBD2 as D (5 bases). Germline V gene lookup returns CDR1 SGHVS and CDR2 FNYEAQ. The CDR3 is 14 residues long. The CDR3 sequence is CAVVASGPYNEQFF. As DNA, the CDR3 is TGTGCAGTGGTCGCGAGCGGACCCTACAATGAGCAGTTCTTC.

The table lists this clonotype with a few counts. This rearrangement joins TRBV7-6 to TRBJ2-5; 15 bases fit TRBD2. Trimming removed 4 bases from V and 11 bases from J; junction bases left unmatched: 14. Per germline, CDR1 SGHVS and CDR2 FNYEAQ. This CDR3 spans 17 amino acids. In nucleotides, the CDR3 is TGTGCCAGCAGCTCCGCAGGGACTAGCGGGGGGCGGTTGAAGCAGTACTTC. This codes for CASSSAGTSGGRLKQYF. Filled out from reference TRBV7-6 and TRBJ2-5, the complete variable domain reads GAGVSQSPRYKVTKRGQDVALRCDPISGHVSLYWYRQALGQGPEFLTYFNYEAQQDKSGLPNDRFSAERPEGSISTLTIQRTEQRDSAMYRCASSSAGTSGGRLKQYFGPGTRLLVL.

This clonotype was seen more than once but under ten times. The chain uses TRBV6-2 or TRBV6-3 and TRBJ2-5; D gene unclear. Germline V gene lookup returns CDR1 MNHEY and CDR2 SVGEGT. This CDR3 is built from 12 residues. V lost 0 bases to trimming and J lost 5 bases, with 4 bases between them. CDR3 sequence reads: CASSYSHETQYF. As DNA, the CDR3 is TGTGCCAGCAGTTACTCGCACGAGACCCAGTACTTC.

This clonotype was seen more than once but under ten times. The chain carries TRBV28 and TRBJ2-6; TRBD1 might be the D (6 bases). Germline V lookup: CDR1 MDHEN, CDR2 SYDVKM. V lost 5 bases, J lost 0 bases, and 14 bases lay in between. CDR3 size: 17 residues. The CDR3 DNA sequence: TGTGCCAGCAGTCCCCTTACAGGGAACTCTGGGGCCAACGTCCTGACTTTC. It is translated as CASSPLTGNSGANVLTF. Full variable domain (remainder filled in from reference TRBV28 and TRBJ2-6): DVKVTQSSRYLVKRTGEKVFLECVQDMDHENMFWYRQDPGLGLRLIYFSYDVKMKEKGDIPEGYSVSREKKERFSLILESASTNQTSMYLCASSPLTGNSGANVLTFGAGSRLTVL.

Many counts were recorded for this clonotype. CDR3 in DNA: TGTGCCAGCAGTGACTCGGTAGAGAACACCGGGGAGCTGTTTTTT. Translating gives CASSDSVENTGELFF. The rearrangement uses TRBV6-4 and TRBJ2-2; D call uncertain. Germline V gives CDR1 MRHNA, CDR2 SNTAGT. V lost 0 bases and J 1 base, leaving 6 bases between the germline ends. The CDR3 has 15 amino acids.

This chain connects TRBV27 to TRBJ2-7; D is possibly TRBD2 (6 bases). The CDR3 covers 15 residues. Germline loops: CDR1 MNHEY, CDR2 SMNVEV (reference sequence). V lost 2 bases and J lost 7, with 18 bases in between. CDR3 amino acids: CASSLAEGPYNEQYF. The CDR3 DNA reads TGTGCCAGCAGTTTAGCGGAGGGGCCATACAATGAGCAGTACTTC.

CDR3: CAISGLAGDETQYF. CDR3 sequence (DNA): TGTGCCATCAGTGGACTAGCGGGAGACGAGACCCAGTACTTC. The chain carries TRBV10-3 and TRBJ2-5; 12 nucleotides match TRBD2. The CDR3 consists of 14 residues. Trimming removed 4 bases from V and 5 bases from J; junction bases left unmatched: 2. Germline V lookup: CDR1 ENHRY, CDR2 SYGVKD.

This clonotype appeared a few times. The chain joins TRBV7-3 to TRBJ1-1; D may be TRBD1 (5 bases). CDR3 length: 15 amino acids. The germline V gene encodes CDR1 SGHTA and CDR2 FQGTGA. With 1 base removed from V and 2 bases from J, the gap between germline ends came to 11 bases. The CDR3 nucleotides read TGTGCCAGCAGCTTAAGGGGGGGGTTCAACACTGAAGCTTTCTTT. It encodes CASSLRGGFNTEAFF.

This clonotype showed up just a few times. This sequence joins TRBV27 and TRBJ2-7; 9 bases map to TRBD2. The CDR3 extends over 19 amino acids. Germline loops: CDR1 MNHEY, CDR2 SMNVEV (reference sequence). With 3 bases clipped from V and 1 base from J, the junction kept 16 bases outside the gene matches. The chain's CDR3 is CASSFPNSGSTFTSYEQYF. The CDR3 nucleotides are TGTGCCAGCAGTTTCCCAAATAGCGGGAGTACCTTCACTTCCTACGAGCAGTACTTC.